Following are 21 T cell receptor beta chains from one sample sequenced in a study of T cells after yellow fever vaccination. Via MiXCR, TCRdb re-called the 5' RACE reads, giving one row per CDR3 protein. The sample lists about 85,000 distinct CDR3 sequences; 13% were seen once. The source was CD8+ T cells not binding an NS4B(214-222) dextramer, sorted from PBMCs, collected roughly 20 days after the first yellow fever vaccination. The source of these receptors is a young man who received the YFV17D yellow fever vaccine.

The genes are TRBV4-1 and TRBJ1-5; D unclear. Germline CDR1 and CDR2: MGHRA and YSYEKL. Trimming took 0 bases from V and 0 from J, leaving 9 bases between them. This CDR3 region has 16 residues. The CDR3 coding sequence is TGCGCCAGCAGCCAAGAAGGGCCGGATAGCAATCAGCCCCAGCATTTT. This codes for CASSQEGPDSNQPQHF.

This clonotype came up many times. Written as DNA, the CDR3 is TGCAGTGCTAGAGATTCTAGCGGAGCATACAATGAGCAGTTCTTC. This codes for CSARDSSGAYNEQFF. The chain links TRBV20-1 to TRBJ2-1; 7 bases line up with TRBD2. Looked up from germline, CDR1 is DFQATT and CDR2 is SNEGSKA (reference sequence). V was clipped by 0 bases and J by 4 bases; unmatched bases: 6. The CDR3 sequence is 15 residues long.

V is TRBV10-3 and J is TRBJ2-1; 13 bases agree with TRBD2. The CDR3 loop spans 15 amino acids. CDR1 and CDR2 (germline): ENHRY, SYGVKD. The junction had 6 bases not matched to a gene; V was cut back by 6 bases and J by 7 bases. CDR3 nucleotide sequence: TGTGCCATCAGAGGGACTAGCGGGGTATTTAATGAGCAGTTCTTC. It is translated as CAIRGTSGVFNEQFF.

This clonotype has only one observation. The gene calls are TRBV20-1 and TRBJ1-2; TRBD1 matches at 8 bases. Losses at the gene ends were 0 bases for V and 11 bases for J; bases not matched to a gene: 5. Germline CDR1 and CDR2: DFQATT and SNEGSKA (reference sequence). This CDR3 contains 12 residues. For the CDR3, the DNA is TGCAGTGCTAGAGATCTAAGACAGGGGTACACCTTC. Translation gives CSARDLRQGYTF.

This clonotype was picked up a small number of times. The chain couples TRBV7-3 to TRBJ2-3; 10 positions agree with TRBD2. The CDR3 extends over 15 amino acids. The J segment lost 1 base and the V segment lost 5 bases, leaving 3 bases of the junction unmatched. CDR1 and CDR2 (germline): SGHTA, FQGTGA. CDR3 in DNA: TGTGCCAGCAGCCTTGGGACTAGCGGCACAGATACGCAGTATTTT. Translated, it gives CASSLGTSGTDTQYF.

The DNA of the CDR3 is TGCGCCAGCAGCCGACCCGGGACAGGGAGCACTGAAGCTTTCTTT. Protein sequence: CASSRPGTGSTEAFF. The chain is built from TRBV5-1 and TRBJ1-1; 9 nucleotides agree with TRBD1. Germline trimming cut 4 bases from V and 4 bases from J; bases unmatched to any gene: 8. The CDR3 has 15 amino acids. Germline CDR1 SGHRS, CDR2 YFSETQ.

In nucleotides, the CDR3 is TGTGCCAGCAGCGTAAAAGGCCTAGCGGGGGGAGACAATGAGCAGTTCTTC. It translates to CASSVKGLAGGDNEQFF. This chain connects TRBV9 to TRBJ2-1; TRBD2 matches at 11 bases. CDR3 length equals 17 residues. Trimming took 1 base from V and 5 from J; bases not matched to a gene: 8. Germline CDR1 reads SGDLS; CDR2 reads YYNGEE.

The table lists this clonotype with a few counts. The CDR3 DNA reads TGTGCCAGCAGTGAAGCCTTGGGCACCGGGGAGCTGTTTTTT. Protein sequence: CASSEALGTGELFF. The chain joins TRBV6-1 to TRBJ2-2; unclear D gene. The length of the CDR3 is 14 residues. Between the trimmed V and J ends, which lost 0 bases and 4 bases, there was a span of 6 bases. Germline-derived CDR1 and CDR2 are MNHNS and SASEGT.

V gene TRBV4-1 combines with J gene TRBJ2-3; TRBD2 aligns across 7 bases. The germline V gene encodes CDR1 MGHRA and CDR2 YSYEKL. CDR3 size: 14 residues. V was pared by 8 bases and J by 6 bases, with 11 bases of the junction left unmatched. The CDR3 DNA reads TGCGCCAGCTCCGGACTAGGATTGGTCGATACGCAGTATTTT. Its translation: CASSGLGLVDTQYF.

This clonotype has a handful of counts. The chain carries TRBV18 and TRBJ2-4; maybe TRBD1 (5 bases). Trimming cost V 5 bases and J 16 bases, with 18 bases left between them. Germline CDR1 and CDR2: KGHSH and LQKENI. There are 12 residues in the CDR3. The CDR3 region is CASSDDSRWEYF. CDR3 DNA: TGTGCCAGCTCAGATGACAGTCGGTGGGAATACTTC.

The chain has TRBV11-2 and TRBJ2-5, with D perhaps TRBD2 (5 bases). Trimming removed 6 bases from V and 2 bases from J, with 16 bases in between. The CDR3 consists of 15 residues. Germline loops: CDR1 SGHAT, CDR2 FQNNGV. CDR3 loop: CASREGRTSQETQYF. Here the CDR3 DNA reads TGTGCCAGCAGAGAGGGTAGGACCTCGCAAGAGACCCAGTACTTC.

The chain recombines TRBV6-2 or TRBV6-3 with TRBJ2-7; 9 positions agree with TRBD2. Trimming at V came to 4 bases and at J to 6 bases, leaving 7 bases not matched to a gene. The CDR3 loop spans 14 amino acids. CDR1 and CDR2 (germline): MNHEY, SVGEGT. This CDR3 reads CASSFLLAGSEQYV. The CDR3 DNA sequence: TGTGCCAGCAGTTTCCTACTAGCGGGCTCCGAGCAGTACGTC.

With respect to this clonotype: At one end, the junction sequence differs from germline, possibly due to a read error. The gene calls are TRBV4-3 and TRBJ2-4; D might be TRBD1 (5 bases). This CDR3 has 11 amino acids. Germline CDR1 is LGHNA and CDR2 is YSLEER. CDR3 sequence (DNA): TGCGCCAGCAGCCCACTACAGGTGAAGGACTTC. Translating it yields CASSPLQVKDF.

This clonotype came up a few times. The genes are TRBV12-3 or TRBV12-4 and TRBJ2-1, with 12 bases aligning to TRBD2. With V trimmed by 6 bases and J by 8 bases, 11 bases remained unmatched. The CDR3 is 16 residues long. CDR3 bases: TGTGCCAGCAGCACTTACGGATCTAGCGGGGGGGATGAGCAGTTCTTC. Translation gives CASSTYGSSGGDEQFF.

The gene calls are TRBV7-9 and TRBJ1-1; D not certain. Germline lookup yields CDR1 SEHNR and CDR2 FQNEAQ (reference sequence). The CDR3 spans 14 residues. The ends were cut back, 5 bases at V and 0 bases at J, with 10 bases in the middle. The chain's CDR3 is CASSPVRVNTEAFF. DNA of the CDR3: TGTGCCAGCAGCCCCGTTAGGGTGAACACTGAAGCTTTCTTT.

This clonotype showed up just a few times. The J gene is TRBJ2-2, the V gene TRBV7-6; TRBD1 matches 10 bases. Looked up from germline, CDR1 is SGHVS and CDR2 is FNYEAQ. CDR3 length: 17 residues. The J segment lost 6 bases and the V segment lost 5 bases, leaving 12 bases of the junction unmatched. Here the CDR3 reads CASSPHRDRGKAGELFF. The CDR3 bases are TGTGCCAGCAGCCCTCACCGGGACAGGGGCAAGGCCGGGGAGCTGTTTTTT.

This clonotype was counted a few times. V gene TRBV11-1 combines with J gene TRBJ2-1; D ambiguous. Trimming removed 4 bases from V and 8 bases from J, with 18 bases in between. Per the germline V gene, CDR1 is SGHAT and CDR2 is FQDESV (reference sequence). The CDR3 consists of 15 residues. CDR3 DNA: TGTGCCAGCAGCTCGACCCCCCTTACGGGCCATGAGCAGTTCTTC. Its translation is CASSSTPLTGHEQFF.

There are a few counts of this clonotype. The chain carries TRBV6-2 or TRBV6-3 and TRBJ2-1; D not resolved. Trimming stripped 5 bases from V and 7 bases from J, with 18 bases between. Germline V gene sequence: CDR1 MNHEY, CDR2 SVGEGT. The CDR3 spans 15 residues. CDR3 nucleotides: TGTGCCAGCAGTCCCTACGAAATAACCGCGAATGAGCAGTTCTTC. Its translation: CASSPYEITANEQFF.

The chain joins TRBV11-2 to TRBJ1-2; TRBD1 matches 9 bases. The V gene's germline CDR1 is SGHAT and CDR2 FQNNGV. V lost 3 bases, J lost 4 bases, and 12 bases stayed unmatched. This CDR3 has 17 amino acids. CDR3 amino acids: CASSFFGTGGTAYGYTF. CDR3 DNA sequence: TGTGCCAGCAGCTTTTTCGGTACAGGGGGCACGGCCTATGGCTACACCTTC.

This clonotype was seen more than once but under ten times. The rearrangement links TRBV25-1 to TRBJ2-3, with unresolved D. CDR3 length equals 11 residues. Trimming left V 8 bases short and J 0 bases short, with 3 bases between. Germline V gene lookup returns CDR1 MGHDK and CDR2 SYGVNS. The CDR3 nucleotides read TGTGCCAGCGTGAGCACAGATACGCAGTATTTT. Its protein is CASVSTDTQYF.

In its sample, this clonotype was seen a few times. V is TRBV5-1 and J is TRBJ2-7; D unclear. The germline V and J ends were trimmed by 4 bases and 0 bases, with 11 bases remaining between them. CDR1 SGHRS and CDR2 YFSETQ come from the germline V gene. This CDR3 region has 14 residues. The CDR3 protein is CASSPGVASYEQYV. The CDR3 nucleotides are TGCGCCAGCAGCCCTGGAGTAGCCTCCTACGAGCAGTACGTC.